The table lists the clone carrying this T cell receptor (beta chain) with a few counts. Its antigen is still unknown. CDR1 MNHNS and CDR2 SASEGT come from the germline V gene. CDR3 length equals 15 residues. V shed 6 bases, J shed 5 bases, and the junction held 4 bases outside the gene matches. The data are from a study of T cells after yellow fever vaccination. MiXCR, run by TCRdb on the 5' RACE reads, gives a single entry per CDR3 protein. The table has approximately 610,000 distinct CDR3 sequences, approximately 16% seen once. General observations from the study: Clones from primary vaccination mostly reappeared after the booster (approximately 96% CD4, about 85% CD8).

This clonotype was sampled from a man aged 18 to 35 who received the YFV17D yellow fever vaccine. V usage is TRBV6-1 and J usage is TRBJ2-5; 15 nucleotides line up with TRBD2. Sequencing used PBMCs, obtained 4 to 6 days after the first yellow fever vaccination. The CDR3 loop reads CASRRTSGGAETQYF. CDR3 bases: TGTGCCAGCAGGCGGACTAGCGGGGGGGCGGAGACCCAGTACTTC.